The 8 T cell receptor beta chains in this list originate from one sample, sequenced in a study of blood T cell repertoires in COVID-19. Using immunoSEQ multiplex PCR, the repertoire was profiled, and TCRdb retains in-frame clones only, with some absent. The sample has tens of thousands of clones, more than 60% seen once. Sample: peripheral blood. The receptors were sampled from a human donor in a cohort sampled during active COVID-19.

This clone turned up a few times. The V and J genes are TRBV19 and TRBJ1-5, with D perhaps TRBD1 (5 bases). Germline CDR1 is LNHDA and CDR2 is SQIVND (reference sequence). The CDR3 is 14 residues long. V lost 2 bases to trimming and J lost 7 bases, with 12 bases between them. CDR3 DNA: TGTGCCAGTAGTATACTAACAGGACGACAGCCCCAGCATTTT. Translation gives CASSILTGRQPQHF. Full variable domain (outside the CDR3, taken from reference TRBV19 and TRBJ1-5): DGGITQSPKYLFRKEGQNVTLSCEQNLNHDAMYWYRQDPGQGLRLIYYSQIVNDFQKGDIAEGYSVSREKKESFPLTVTSAQKNPTAFYLCASSILTGRQPQHFGDGTRLSIL.

The rearrangement joins TRBV20-1 to TRBJ2-7; perhaps TRBD1 as D (6 bases). Germline V gene data show CDR1 as DFQATT and CDR2 as SNEGSKA (reference sequence). The CDR3 length is 11 residues. V lost 2 bases and J lost 4, with 6 bases in between. CDR3 coding DNA: TGCAGTGCTAGACAGGGGTACGAGCAGTACTTC. It translates to CSARQGYEQYF.

The V call is TRBV28, the J call TRBJ2-7; 8 nucleotides line up with TRBD1. The CDR3 extends over 14 amino acids. Germline V gene sequence: CDR1 MDHEN, CDR2 SYDVKM. V lost 6 bases, J lost 6 bases, and 10 bases stayed unmatched. The CDR3 DNA is TGTGCCAGCAGCCCACCCCAGGGGGCGGGCGAGCAGTACTTC. This codes for CASSPPQGAGEQYF.

The V and J genes are TRBV7-9 and TRBJ2-3; 8 nucleotides match TRBD2. The CDR3 runs 13 residues. Germline CDR1 reads SEHNR; CDR2 reads FQNEAQ (reference sequence). V trimming: 5 bases; J trimming: 3 bases; junction bases outside the gene matches: 1. CDR3 loop: CASSPGGTDTQYF. The CDR3 bases are TGTGCCAGCAGCCCGGGGGGGACAGATACGCAGTATTTT.

The chain employs TRBV7-8 and TRBJ2-3; the match to TRBD2 covers 8 bases. From germline, CDR1 is SGHVS and CDR2 FQNEAQ. CDR3 length: 15 amino acids. V lost 5 bases to trimming and J lost 3 bases; unmatched junction nucleotides: 7. The CDR3 region is CASSRRGGLTDTQYF. Written as DNA, the CDR3 is TGTGCCAGCAGCCGACGGGGGGGCCTGACAGATACGCAGTATTTT.

This clone was counted only a few times. This chain joins TRBV5-1 and TRBJ2-7; D possibly corresponds to TRBD1 (5 bases). V dropped 5 bases and J dropped 4 bases, with 7 bases sitting between them. There are 11 residues in the CDR3. Germline V CDR1 and CDR2: SGHRS, YFSETQ. The DNA of the CDR3 is TGCGCCAGCAGGGACACGTACGAGCAGTACTTC. It translates to CASRDTYEQYF. Using reference TRBV5-1 and TRBJ2-7 for the parts outside the CDR3, the full variable domain is KAGVTQTPRYLIKTRGQQVTLSCSPISGHRSVSWYQQTPGQGLQFLFEYFSETQRNKGNFPGRFSGRQFSNSRSEMNVSTLELGDSALYLCASRDTYEQYFGPGTRLTVT.

In its sample, this clone was seen a few times. This chain uses TRBV7-3 with TRBJ2-7, with 7 bases fitting TRBD2. CDR3 length equals 15 residues. Trimming cost V 2 bases and J 1 base; bases outside gene matches: 5. Germline CDR1 reads SGHTA; CDR2 reads FQGTGA. The CDR3 sequence: CASSLGQRGSYEQYF. CDR3 in DNA: TGTGCCAGCAGCTTAGGTCAGCGGGGTTCCTACGAGCAGTACTTC.

This clone was recorded a few times. V is TRBV2 and J is TRBJ1-5; D ambiguous. Trimming left V 2 bases short and J 0 bases short, with 8 bases between. Germline CDR1 is SNHLY and CDR2 is FYNNEI. The CDR3 has 15 amino acids. The CDR3 here is CASSETAGSNQPQHF. DNA of the CDR3: TGTGCCAGCAGTGAAACCGCAGGTAGCAATCAGCCCCAGCATTTT.